One sample yielded the 13 T cell receptor beta chains listed below, sequenced in a study of T cell clonality in common variable immunodeficiency. Findings of the study overall: Common variable immunodeficiency TCR beta sequences reportedly had fewer deletions and N-nucleotide insertions.

Their antigens remain unidentified. Clones were sequenced by immunoSEQ multiplex PCR, and TCRdb holds only the in-frame ones, with some missing. Recorded for this sample: some 16,000 clones. Sequencing was done on a sample of peripheral blood mononuclear cells. All receptors derive from a human donor with common variable immunodeficiency.

Comments on this clone: The CDR3 end falls 3 residues outside the read, so it is completed with the germline J gene. The chain carries TRBV7-9 and TRBJ2-1, with TRBD2 matching 8 bases. V lost 4 bases and J lost 7; bases outside the gene matches: 9. The germline gives CDR1 SEHNR, CDR2 FQNEAQ (reference sequence). The CDR3 is made up of 15 amino acids. Here the CDR3 reads CASSSTSGGVNEQFF. Partial CDR3 DNA: TGTGCCAGCAGCTCCACTAGCGGAGGTGTAAATGAG.

Concerning this clone itself: The DNA ends 3 residues before the CDR3 does, and the rest of the CDR3 is filled in from the germline J gene. The gene calls are TRBV29-1 and TRBJ2-7, with 10 nucleotides matching TRBD2. This CDR3 region has 14 residues. Trimming at V came to 2 bases and at J to 0 bases, leaving 1 base not matched to a gene. The germline CDR1 and CDR2 sequences are SQVTM and ANQGSEA. CDR3 loop: CSVETSGISYEQYF. The covered CDR3 bases are TGCAGCGTTGAAACTAGCGGGATCTCCTACGAG.

As concerns this clone: Read data end 3 residues before the CDR3 end; the end is taken from the germline J gene. This chain links TRBV19 with TRBJ1-2, with 8 nucleotides matching TRBD1. The CDR3 extends over 16 amino acids. Germline assignment: CDR1 LNHDA and CDR2 SQIVND (reference sequence). The J segment lost 2 bases and the V segment lost 4 bases, leaving 9 bases of the junction unmatched. CDR3 DNA, as far as it was read: TGTGCCAGTAGTAACGGACAGGGAATGTCGAACTATGGC. Protein: CASSNGQGMSNYG. The full CDR3 reads CASSNGQGMSNYGYTF.

Regarding this clone: The observed sequence ends 3 residues before the CDR3 terminus, with the missing tail filled in from the germline J gene. The V and J genes are TRBV5-1 and TRBJ1-2; maybe TRBD1 (6 bases). Germline V gene sequence: CDR1 SGHRS, CDR2 YFSETQ. The length of the CDR3 is 12 residues. Trimming removed 3 bases from V and 4 bases from J, with 7 bases in between. CDR3 bases read: TGCGCCAGCAGCTCGGACAGCTATGGC. It yields the protein CASSSDSYG. The whole CDR3 is CASSSDSYGYTF.

A note on this clone: The observed sequence ends 3 residues before the CDR3 terminus, with the missing tail filled in from the germline J gene. This sequence joins TRBV30 and TRBJ2-3, with 8 bases fitting TRBD2. Germline-derived CDR1 and CDR2 are GTSNPN and SVGIG (reference sequence). V was pared by 0 bases and J by 4 bases, with 12 bases of the junction left unmatched. CDR3 length equals 17 residues. The CDR3 DNA, read in part, is TGTGCCTGGAGTGTATGGGTGGCGGGAGGTCGGTCAGATACG. Translating it yields CAWSVWVAGGRSDT. The full CDR3 protein reads CAWSVWVAGGRSDTQYF. The full variable domain, with the rest looked up from reference TRBV30 and TRBJ2-3, is SQTIHQWPATLVQPVGSPLSLECTVEGTSNPNLYWYRQAAGRGLQLLFYSVGIGQISSEVPQNLSASRPQDRQFILSSKKLLLSDSGFYLCAWSVWVAGGRSDTQYFGPGTRLTVL.

By frequency, this clone registers medium-sized. The observed sequence ends 3 residues before the CDR3 terminus, with the missing tail filled in from the germline J gene. The chain links TRBV19 to TRBJ1-4, with 7 bases lining up with TRBD1. V was pared by 5 bases and J by 0 bases, with 9 bases of the junction left unmatched. The CDR3 spans 17 residues. Looked up from germline, CDR1 is LNHDA and CDR2 is SQIVND (reference sequence). The CDR3 reads CASSSQPTGATNEKLFF. Partial CDR3 DNA: TGTGCCAGTAGTTCGCAACCCACAGGGGCAACTAATGAAAAA.

Points on this clone: Coverage ceases 3 residues before the CDR3 finishes, and the germline J gene fills in the end. The gene calls are TRBV2 and TRBJ2-3; 12 positions match TRBD2. The CDR3 is 17 amino acids. Trimming at V came to 7 bases and at J to 0 bases, leaving 8 bases not matched to a gene. The V gene's germline CDR1 is SNHLY and CDR2 FYNNEI. CDR3 DNA (partial): TGTGCCAGCATAAGGCTAGCGGGGGGGACTAGCACAGATACG. It yields the protein CASIRLAGGTSTDT. The whole CDR3 sequence is CASIRLAGGTSTDTQYF.

A remark on this clone: The CDR3 end lies 3 residues beyond the end of the read and is filled in from the germline J gene. The rearrangement uses TRBV5-1 and TRBJ2-2, with TRBD1 identical over 8 bases. V lost 5 bases, J lost 2 bases, and 5 bases stayed unmatched. Germline V lookup: CDR1 SGHRS, CDR2 YFSETQ. This CDR3 is built from 15 residues. CDR3 DNA, as far as it was read: TGCGCCAGCAGTCGAGACAGGGGAAACACCGGGGAG. This gives the protein CASSRDRGNTGE. The whole CDR3 sequence reads CASSRDRGNTGELFF.

Concerning this clone: The CDR3 goes on 3 residues after the read ends, and that part is filled in from the germline J gene. The gene calls are TRBV19 and TRBJ1-4; D gene ambiguous. The V end was cut by 2 bases, the J end by 8 bases, with 15 bases between. The CDR3 covers 15 residues. In germline, CDR1 is LNHDA, CDR2 SQIVND (reference sequence). CDR3 protein: CASSISAARLEKLFF. Incomplete CDR3 DNA: TGTGCCAGTAGTATATCAGCTGCACGACTGGAAAAA.

Points on this clone: Sequencing ends 3 residues short of the CDR3 end; the germline J gene provides the rest. The V and J genes are TRBV11-3 and TRBJ2-3; 9 bases line up with TRBD1. This CDR3 comprises 15 residues. Trimming removed 5 bases from V and 6 bases from J; junction bases left unmatched: 9. CDR1 and CDR2 (germline): SGHNT, YENEEA. The CDR3 DNA, read in part, is TGTGCCAGCAGCCAGCAAACAGGGGGCGAGGATACG. Residues: CASSQQTGGEDT. The complete CDR3 protein is CASSQQTGGEDTQYF.

This clone is medium-sized by frequency. The CDR3 bases that were read are TGTGCCAGCACGGCCAGGGGGATCAAAAACATT. Its translation is CASTARGIKNI. The whole CDR3 protein is CASTARGIKNIQYF. The V call is TRBV2, the J call TRBJ2-4, with 7 bases fitting TRBD1. The read terminates 3 residues ahead of where the CDR3 ends, so the germline J gene completes it. Germline CDR1 reads SNHLY; CDR2 reads FYNNEI. V was clipped by 7 bases and J by 3 bases; unmatched bases: 6. The CDR3 runs 14 residues.

About this clone: Sequencing ends 3 residues short of the CDR3 end; the germline J gene provides the rest. The J gene is TRBJ2-5, the V gene TRBV6-1, with a possible D match to TRBD2 (6 bases). Germline CDR1 is MNHNS and CDR2 is SASEGT. V lost 1 base and J 2 bases, leaving 17 bases between the germline ends. The CDR3 loop spans 17 amino acids. CDR3 residues: CASSEEAGRNDQETQYF. CDR3 bases read: TGTGCCAGCAGTGAAGAAGCGGGCAGGAATGATCAAGAGACC.

In the case of this clone: With the read ending 3 residues before the CDR3 end, the germline J gene is used to fill in that end. The chain links TRBV7-3 to TRBJ2-7; 8 bases map to TRBD2. V dropped 1 base and J dropped 2; count of bases not matched to a gene: 16. This CDR3 is built from 19 residues. Germline CDR1 is SGHTA and CDR2 is FQGTGA. CDR3 bases read: TGTGCCAGCAGCTTAATCGGGGGGGGTTTCAACAGGCGCCCCTACGAG. Translated: CASSLIGGGFNRRPYE. The CDR3 in full is CASSLIGGGFNRRPYEQYF.